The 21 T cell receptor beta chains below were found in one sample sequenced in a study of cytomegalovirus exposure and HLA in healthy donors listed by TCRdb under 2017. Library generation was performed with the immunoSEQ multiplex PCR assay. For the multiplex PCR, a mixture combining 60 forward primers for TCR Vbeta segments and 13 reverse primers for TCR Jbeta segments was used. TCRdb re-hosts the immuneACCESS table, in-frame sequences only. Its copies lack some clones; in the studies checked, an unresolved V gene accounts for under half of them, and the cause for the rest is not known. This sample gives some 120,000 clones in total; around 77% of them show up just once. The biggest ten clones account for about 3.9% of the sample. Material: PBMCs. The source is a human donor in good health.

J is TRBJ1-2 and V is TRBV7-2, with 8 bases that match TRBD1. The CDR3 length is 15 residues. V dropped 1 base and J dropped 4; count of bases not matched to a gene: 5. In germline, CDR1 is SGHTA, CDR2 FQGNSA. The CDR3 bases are TGTGCCAGCAGCTTAGGGCAGGGGGCCTCCTATGGCTACACCTTC. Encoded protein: CASSLGQGASYGYTF.

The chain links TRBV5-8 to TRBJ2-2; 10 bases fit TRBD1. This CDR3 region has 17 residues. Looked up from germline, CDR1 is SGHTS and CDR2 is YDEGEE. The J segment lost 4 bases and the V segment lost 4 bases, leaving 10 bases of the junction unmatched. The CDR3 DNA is TGTGCCAGCAGCCCAACCGGGACAGGGGCGGGCACCGGGGAGCTGTTTTTT. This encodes CASSPTGTGAGTGELFF.

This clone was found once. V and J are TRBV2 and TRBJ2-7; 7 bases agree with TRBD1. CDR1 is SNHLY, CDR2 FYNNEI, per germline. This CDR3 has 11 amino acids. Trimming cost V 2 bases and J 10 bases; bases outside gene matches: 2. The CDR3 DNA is TGTGCCAGCAGTGAAAGGGGGCACCAGTACTTC. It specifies CASSERGHQYF.

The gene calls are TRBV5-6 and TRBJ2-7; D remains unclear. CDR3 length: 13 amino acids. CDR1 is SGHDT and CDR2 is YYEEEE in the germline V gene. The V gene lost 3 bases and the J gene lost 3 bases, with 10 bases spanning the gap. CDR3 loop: CASSWSESYEQYF. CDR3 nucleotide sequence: TGTGCCAGCAGCTGGTCTGAGAGCTACGAGCAGTACTTC.

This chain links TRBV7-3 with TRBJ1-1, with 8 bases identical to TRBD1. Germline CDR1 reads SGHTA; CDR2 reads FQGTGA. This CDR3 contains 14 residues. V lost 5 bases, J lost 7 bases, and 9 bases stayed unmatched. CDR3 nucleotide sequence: TGTGCCAGCAGCCCCCTGACAGGGGAAAATGAAGCTTTCTTT. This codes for CASSPLTGENEAFF.

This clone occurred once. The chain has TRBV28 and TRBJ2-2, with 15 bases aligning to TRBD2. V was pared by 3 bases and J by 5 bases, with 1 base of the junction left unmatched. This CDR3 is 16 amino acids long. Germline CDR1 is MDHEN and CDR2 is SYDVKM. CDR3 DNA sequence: TGTGCCAGCAGTTTCGGGACTAGCGGGAGGACCGGGGAGCTGTTTTTT. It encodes CASSFGTSGRTGELFF. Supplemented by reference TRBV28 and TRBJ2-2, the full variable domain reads DVKVTQSSRYLVKRTGEKVFLECVQDMDHENMFWYRQDPGLGLRLIYFSYDVKMKEKGDIPEGYSVSREKKERFSLILESASTNQTSMYLCASSFGTSGRTGELFFGEGSRLTVL.

CDR3 nucleotides: TGTGCCAGCAGTTTCCTAGCGGGAGCCTACGAGCAGTACTTC. It encodes CASSFLAGAYEQYF. The genes are TRBV6-1 and TRBJ2-7, with 10 positions matching TRBD2. Germline V gene data show CDR1 as MNHNS and CDR2 as SASEGT. V shed 5 bases and J 2 bases; nucleotides not matched to a gene: 3. The CDR3 has 14 residues.

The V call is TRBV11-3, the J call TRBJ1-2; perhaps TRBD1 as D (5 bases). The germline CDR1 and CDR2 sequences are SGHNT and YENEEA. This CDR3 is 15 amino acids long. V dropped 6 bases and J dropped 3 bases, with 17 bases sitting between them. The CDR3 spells CASSRTGTTHYGYTF. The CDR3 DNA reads TGTGCCAGCAGTAGAACCGGGACTACCCACTATGGCTACACCTTC.

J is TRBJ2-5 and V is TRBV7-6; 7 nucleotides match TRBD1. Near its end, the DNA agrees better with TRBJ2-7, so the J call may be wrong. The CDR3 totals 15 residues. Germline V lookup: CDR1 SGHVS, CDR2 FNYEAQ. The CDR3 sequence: CASSPWTGTLYEQYF. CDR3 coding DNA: TGTGCCAGCAGCCCTTGGACAGGAACCCTCTACGAGCAGTACTTC.

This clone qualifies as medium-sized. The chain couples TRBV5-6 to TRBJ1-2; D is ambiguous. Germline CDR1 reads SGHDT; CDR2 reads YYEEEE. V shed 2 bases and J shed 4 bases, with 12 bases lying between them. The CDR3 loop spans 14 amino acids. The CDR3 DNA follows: TGTGCCAGCAGCTTCGCGGTACCCGGCTATGGCTACACCTTC. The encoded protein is CASSFAVPGYGYTF.

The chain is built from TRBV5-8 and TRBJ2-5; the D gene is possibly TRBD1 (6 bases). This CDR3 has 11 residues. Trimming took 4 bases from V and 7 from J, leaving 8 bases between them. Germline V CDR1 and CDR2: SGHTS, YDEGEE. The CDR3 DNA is TGTGCCAGCAGCCTGGGGGCGACCCAGTACTTC. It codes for CASSLGATQYF.

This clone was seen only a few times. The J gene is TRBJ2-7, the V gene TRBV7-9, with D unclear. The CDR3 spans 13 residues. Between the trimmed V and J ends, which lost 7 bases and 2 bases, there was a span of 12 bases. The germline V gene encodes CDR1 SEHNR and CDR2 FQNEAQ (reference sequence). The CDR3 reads CASTQTGAYEQYF. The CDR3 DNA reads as TGTGCCAGCACCCAGACCGGAGCCTACGAGCAGTACTTC.

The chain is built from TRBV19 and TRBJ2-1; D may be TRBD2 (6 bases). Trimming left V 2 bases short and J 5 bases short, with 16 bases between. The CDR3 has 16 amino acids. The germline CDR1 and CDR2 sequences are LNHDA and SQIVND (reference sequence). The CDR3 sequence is CASSISGTAVDNEQFF. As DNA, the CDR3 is TGTGCCAGTAGTATATCCGGGACTGCCGTGGACAATGAGCAGTTCTTC.

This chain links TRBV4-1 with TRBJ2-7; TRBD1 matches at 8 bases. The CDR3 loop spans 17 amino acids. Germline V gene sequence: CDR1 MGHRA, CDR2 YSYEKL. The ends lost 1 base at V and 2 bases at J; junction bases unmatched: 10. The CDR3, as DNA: TGCGCCAGCAGCCAAGCGTTACCCGGGACAGGCGCCTACGAGCAGTACTTC. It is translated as CASSQALPGTGAYEQYF.

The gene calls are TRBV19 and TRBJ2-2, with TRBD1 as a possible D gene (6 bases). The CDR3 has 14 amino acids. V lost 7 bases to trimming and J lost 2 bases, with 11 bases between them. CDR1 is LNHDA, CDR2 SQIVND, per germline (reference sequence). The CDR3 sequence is CASMQGINTGELFF. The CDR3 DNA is TGTGCCAGTATGCAGGGGATAAACACCGGGGAGCTGTTTTTT.

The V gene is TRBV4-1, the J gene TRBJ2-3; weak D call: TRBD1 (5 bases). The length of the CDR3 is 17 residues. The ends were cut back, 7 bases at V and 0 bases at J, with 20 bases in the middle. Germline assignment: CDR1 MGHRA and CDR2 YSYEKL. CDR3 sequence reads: CASTIGFPTASTDTQYF. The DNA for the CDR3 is TGCGCCAGCACCATTGGCTTCCCGACAGCTAGCACAGATACGCAGTATTTT.

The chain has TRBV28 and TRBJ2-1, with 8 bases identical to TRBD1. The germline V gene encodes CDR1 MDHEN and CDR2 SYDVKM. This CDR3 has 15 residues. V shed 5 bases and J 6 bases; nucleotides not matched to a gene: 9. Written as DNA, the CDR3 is TGTGCCAGCAGTCCAGACAGGGGTGGGGTCAATGAGCAGTTCTTC. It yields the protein CASSPDRGGVNEQFF.

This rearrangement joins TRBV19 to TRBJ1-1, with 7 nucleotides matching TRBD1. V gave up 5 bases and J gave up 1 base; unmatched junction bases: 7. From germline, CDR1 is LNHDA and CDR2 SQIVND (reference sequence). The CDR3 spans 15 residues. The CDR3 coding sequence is TGTGCCAGTAGTCTAACCGGGACAGAGAACACTGAAGCTTTCTTT. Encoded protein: CASSLTGTENTEAFF.

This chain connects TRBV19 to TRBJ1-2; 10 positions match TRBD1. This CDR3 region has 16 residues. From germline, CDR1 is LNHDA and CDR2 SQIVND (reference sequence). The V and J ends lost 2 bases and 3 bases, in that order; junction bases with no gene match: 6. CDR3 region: CASSITLGTGDYGYTF. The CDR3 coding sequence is TGTGCCAGTAGTATAACCCTCGGGACAGGGGACTATGGCTACACCTTC.

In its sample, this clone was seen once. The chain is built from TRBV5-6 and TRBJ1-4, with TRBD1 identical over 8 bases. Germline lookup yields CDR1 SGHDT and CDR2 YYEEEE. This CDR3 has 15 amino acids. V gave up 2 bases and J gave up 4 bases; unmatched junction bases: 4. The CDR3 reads CASSFTGGNNEKLFF. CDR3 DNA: TGTGCCAGCAGCTTCACAGGGGGAAATAATGAAAAACTGTTTTTT.

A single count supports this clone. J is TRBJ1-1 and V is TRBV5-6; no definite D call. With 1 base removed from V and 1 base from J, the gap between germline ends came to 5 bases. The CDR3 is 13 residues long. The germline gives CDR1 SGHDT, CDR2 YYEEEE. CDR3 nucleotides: TGTGCCAGCAGCTTGACTGGGAACACTGAAGCTTTCTTT. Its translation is CASSLTGNTEAFF.